The TCR beta chain described here comes from a study of CD8 T cells in ankylosing spondylitis. The CDR3 length is 14 residues. V gave up 0 bases and J gave up 6 bases; unmatched junction bases: 4. Per germline, CDR1 DFQATT and CDR2 SNEGSKA (reference sequence). For this clonotype: As yet, its antigen is unknown.

TCRdb passed the 5' RACE reads through MiXCR, listing each CDR3 protein once. The sample has fewer than 250,000 distinct CDR3 sequences; approximately 20% are singletons. Findings and limits, study-wide: A TCR beta motif made of about eight highly homologous variants seemed typical of ankylosing spondylitis blood. Peripheral blood samples showed relatively rare disease-linked clones, and these clones were CD8+. Existing reports had already noted some motif variants in reactive arthritis synovial fluid and blood.

The J gene is TRBJ2-1, the V gene TRBV20-1, with 8 bases that match TRBD1. Sample: blood, either unsorted or a sorted T cell fraction (not recorded which). The TCR was taken from a male donor with ankylosing spondylitis. CDR3 sequence (DNA): TGCAGTGCTAGAGAAGCACAGGGGGGCAATGAGCAGTTCTTC. Translated: CSAREAQGGNEQFF.